Described below is a single T cell receptor (beta chain) sequence and its context. The data derive from a study of blood T cell repertoires in COVID-19. The overall study: The origin of the acute and convalescent COVID-19 samples was the United States, Italy and Spain. In each case, the material was cDNA or gDNA derived from T cells, B-cell-depleted T cells, or PBMCs.

There are 14 residues in the CDR3. Germline V gene lookup returns CDR1 SNHLY and CDR2 FYNNEI. J lost 1 base, V lost 7 bases, and 2 bases had no gene match. As originally analysed: Reference gene primer amplification gave estimated nucleated cell counts. The repertoire was sequenced with immunoSEQ multiplex PCR; TCRdb's copy has only in-frame clones and lacks some. D and trimming come from the DNA, and the V and J calls and clone size come from that table. The table shows fewer than 650,000 clones, with 85% to 90% occurring only once. The chain has TRBV2 and TRBJ1-1; TRBD1 agrees at 11 bases. Sequencing input: peripheral blood. The clonotype comes from a woman aged 45 to 65 with COVID-19, enrolled during active disease. The CDR3 DNA reads TGTGCCAGCATAGGGACAGGGGGGAACACTGAAGCTTTCTTT. Protein sequence: CASIGTGGNTEAFF.